This TCR beta chain was observed in a study of T cell changes during pregnancy in multiple sclerosis. J gave up 5 bases and V 1 base, and 5 bases lay outside the gene matches. The CDR3 spans 14 residues. Per the germline V gene, CDR1 is GTSNPN and CDR2 is SVGIG (reference sequence). TCRdb keeps only in-frame clones here, not all; method: immunoSEQ multiplex PCR. Of about 77,000 clones in the sample, about nine tenths are singletons; the top ten hold approximately 1.9%. The receptor's source is a female donor with multiple sclerosis, enrolled in a pregnancy study. The chain links TRBV30 to TRBJ1-1, with 9 bases aligning to TRBD1. Sequences were derived from peripheral blood, sampled before pregnancy. The DNA for the CDR3 is TGTGCCTGGAGTGCCGGGACAGGGTGGACTGAAGCTTTCTTT. Amino acid sequence: CAWSAGTGWTEAFF.